The source of this T cell receptor (beta chain) is a study of tumor-infiltrating lymphocytes in primary liver carcinoma (dated by TCRdb to 2015 to 2018). Turning to the overall study: The five patients, three men and two women aged 30 to 69 years, had hepatocellular carcinoma (four) or combined HCC and intrahepatic cholangiocarcinoma (one). The five patients had tumors staged T1-T3 N0M0, with maximum diameters ranging from roughly 4 to 10 cm. A total of 35 or so specimens from 5 patients went through TCRbeta repertoire sequencing, namely 25 tumor regions, 5 adjacent noncancerous liver tissues and 5 peripheral blood samples. For each liver tumor, the study sampled five regions along with adjacent normal tissue and blood, and applied TCRbeta repertoire sequencing, expression microarrays and whole-exome sequencing. Technical replicate repertoires showed high reproducibility, with mean shared-clone rates approximately 0.89 and correlation coefficients above 0.95. Each sample produced roughly 3.65 to 7.13 million productive TCRbeta reads, and read depth showed no significant difference between tissue types.

The germline V gene sets CDR1 to SGHRS and CDR2 to YFSETQ. The CDR3 spans 13 residues, from the cysteine through the phenylalanine. Of the read, only the CDR3 DNA is kept; its 39 bases are in frame from base 1. The germline V end is reduced by 0 bases and the J end by 8 bases; junction bases left unmatched: 4. As concerns this clonotype: The antigen this receptor binds is unknown. This could be a read error, since a much larger clone is one nucleotide away.

Total RNA and DNA were co-extracted without cell sorting from 20-30 mg of bulk tissue using the AllPrep DNA/RNA mini kit. Between November 2015 and 2016, a handful of patients in China with histopathologically diagnosed primary liver carcinoma had surgical resection. At the time of sampling, the patients had chronic HBV infection and had not received any treatment. Fresh tumor and adjacent tissue pieces were bisected; one half was stored in RNAlater at -80°C, the other sent for histology. What the research found in general, with its limitations: Because sequencing covered only the TCR beta chain and unpaired alpha chains were not captured, true repertoire diversity is likely underestimated. Since the samples were bulk and unsorted, there was no way to compare CD4+ and CD8+ T cell repertoires. Compared with blood, tumors had a significantly larger share of the repertoire taken up by the top 250 clones (p = 0.039). Only a few patients were included in the study, and the authors note that the findings should be validated in a larger study. Pairs of tumor regions showed greater repertoire overlap (mean around 36%) than tumor-adjacent pairs (roughly 17%) or tumor-blood pairs (around 15%), which is consistent with antigen-driven expansion.

Starting from 450 to 500 ng total RNA, TCRbeta-specific cDNA was produced by reverse transcription with a constant-region primer and ProtoScript II reverse transcriptase. TCRbeta libraries were built with three nested multiplex PCR rounds, a slightly modified ARM-PCR procedure. Multiplex TRBV1-TRBV30 forward primers and a Cbeta reverse primer were used in the first two PCR rounds, each of which was run for approximately 9 cycles. Sample barcodes and Illumina adapters were attached in a final 25-cycle PCR using Deep VentR polymerase. Amplicons of 200-500 bp were gel-purified with a QIAquick gel extraction kit before sequencing. TCRbeta amplicons were sequenced on an Illumina HiSeq 2500 with 250-bp paired-end reads. The source study handled its data this way. Reads were quality-trimmed with Trimmomatic v0.33, and paired reads were merged with FLASH v1.2.11 to recover full CDR3 sequences. MiGEC v1.2.1b assigned V, D and J germline segments to the rearranged TCRbeta sequences. Clonotype statistics and Shannon-Wiener diversity indices were computed with VDJtools v1.0.0. To cut down on sampling bias, every analysis after diversity analysis relied on just the 250 most abundant clonotypes from each sample. In-frame beta chains were kept once TCRdb had trimmed the public reads at Q25 with fastp and called clones with MiXCR. Each entry is one CDR3 protein sequence, shown with its most common DNA and genes. TCRdb's processing, not the authors' own work, is the source of the V and J calls. This sample comprises 85,000 to 100,000 distinct CDR3 sequences, about 73% of them detected only once. The ten largest make up roughly 27% of the sample.

This receptor chain uses TRBV5-1 and TRBJ1-1; 7 nucleotides in the junction match TRBD1. This clonotype was obtained from a man aged 40-50 years with primary liver carcinoma and hepatitis B virus infection. Sequences were obtained from tumor-adjacent normal liver tissue. The DNA sequence is as follows: TGCGCCAGCAGCTTGGACAGGGGCTGGGAAGCTTTCTTT. Its protein product is CASSLDRGWEAFF.